This TCR beta chain was captured by sequencing in a study of blood T cell repertoires in COVID-19. The CDR3 totals 11 residues. Germline-derived CDR1 and CDR2 are SQVTM and ANQGSEA. After removal of 5 bases from V and 8 bases from J, the junction contained 5 bases not matched to a gene. Original methodology: Amplification from reference gene primers served as the basis for estimated nucleated cell counts. Produced via immunoSEQ multiplex PCR; TCRdb's table is partial and in-frame only. The D gene and trimming were derived from the DNA, and the V and J assignments and clone size from that table. The data contain about 280,000 clones, 70% to 90% of them singletons.

The sequencing sample was made of peripheral blood. The sequence was collected from a man aged 45-65 years with active or convalescent COVID-19. The chain links TRBV29-1 to TRBJ1-2; TRBD1 aligns across 7 bases. DNA for the CDR3: TGCAGCGTTACAGGGGAGGAAGGCTACACCTTC. Translation gives CSVTGEEGYTF. The whole variable domain, remainder taken from reference TRBV29-1 and TRBJ1-2, is SAVISQKPSRDICQRGTSLTIQCQVDSQVTMMFWYRQQPGQSLTLIATANQGSEATYESGFVIDKFPISRPNLTFSTLTVSNMSPEDSSIYLCSVTGEEGYTFGSGTRLTVV.